This TCR beta chain is drawn from a study of Graves' ophthalmopathy and Graves' hyperthyroidism. Moderate-to-severe activity, CAS ≥3, NOSPECS ≥4 and a duration under 3 months were seen in donors with ophthalmopathy. TCR beta CDR3 amplification used RNA transcripts. The library came from an HTBI-primed first-round RT-PCR and a second-round multiplex PCR. Using its own MiXCR run on the multiplex PCR reads, TCRdb lists one record per CDR3 protein. The sample records about 700,000 distinct CDR3 sequences, about 40% being singletons. The CDR3 loop spans 16 amino acids. Germline assignment: CDR1 SGHTA and CDR2 FQGNSA. The V end was cut by 1 base, the J end by 7 bases, with 16 bases between. This clonotype was detected a few times.

Input material: peripheral blood. The V and J genes are TRBV7-2 and TRBJ2-2; either TRBD1 or TRBD2 may fit D (5 bases each). This clonotype was sampled from an adult man with Graves' ophthalmopathy. CDR3 nucleotide sequence: TGTGCCAGCAGCTTAGGACAGCCGGCTCGGGGCGGGGAGCTGTTTTTT. Translation: CASSLGQPARGGELFF.